These T cell receptor beta chains were read from a single sample in a study of shared clonotypes between healthy human individuals. Clones were sequenced by immunoSEQ multiplex PCR, and TCRdb holds only the in-frame ones, with some missing. Among roughly 2.2 million clones listed, 80% to 95% were seen once. What was sequenced was naive CD4+ T cells from PBMCs. The source is a man between 18 and 35 years old in good health. Some clones in this sample may be carry-over from other donors' samples. CDR3s include the opening cysteine and the closing phenylalanine or tryptophan. The D gene is left open where the match is weak. Clone size appears in some rows only: once, few, many, or a class for an expanded clone.

d_call	v_call	j_call	clone_size	cdr3_nt	cdr3_aa
.	TRBV27	TRBJ1-2	.	TGTGCCAGCAGTTTATATGCCCAGACAACTAACTATGGCTACACCTTC	CASSLYAQTTNYGYTF
.	TRBV7-8	TRBJ2-4	.	TGTGCCAGCAGCTTAGGACGACTGTTAGCCAAAAACATTCAGTACTTC	CASSLGRLLAKNIQYF
.	TRBV9	TRBJ2-6	.	TGTGCCAGCAGCGTAACCGGGAGCGGGCGCAAAGGAGCCAACGTCCTGACTTTC	CASSVTGSGRKGANVLTF
.	TRBV10-2	TRBJ2-1	.	TGCGCCAGCACTCCCGGTAGGAGGGAGCTAGGTCCTGAGCAGTTCTTC	CASTPGRRELGPEQFF
TRBD2	TRBV7-9	TRBJ2-5	.	TGTGCCAGCAGCTCCGGACTAGCGGGTTATCAAGAGACCCAGTACTTC	CASSSGLAGYQETQYF
.	TRBV6-6	TRBJ1-1	.	TGTGCCAGCAGACAGCCCGGCGGCACTGAAGCTTTCTTT	CASRQPGGTEAFF
.	TRBV5-8	TRBJ2-7	once	TGTGCCAGCAGCTTTGATAATTACGAGCAGTACTTC	CASSFDNYEQYF
.	TRBV18	TRBJ1-1	.	TGTGCCAGCTCACCACAGTTGGGGGGTTTGAACACTGAAGCTTTCTTT	CASSPQLGGLNTEAFF
.	TRBV28	TRBJ2-4	.	TGTGCCAGCAGTTTGGTCCTAGCCAAAAACATTCAGTACTTC	CASSLVLAKNIQYF
.	TRBV13	TRBJ2-7	.	TGTGCCAGCAGCCTTGCCCTGGGGTGGGACAAGTCGAGAGAGCAGTACTTC	CASSLALGWDKSREQYF
.	TRBV7-9	TRBJ1-6	.	TGTGCCAGCAGCTCACAGCGCGCTGGTTATAATTCACCCCTCCACTTT	CASSSQRAGYNSPLHF
.	TRBV30	TRBJ1-5	.	TGTGCCTGGAGTGTACTAGGACAAACCCAGCCCCAGCATTTT	CAWSVLGQTQPQHF
.	TRBV6-1	TRBJ2-7	once	TGTGCCAGCAAGAGAGCTCTAGCCTACGAGCAGTACTTC	CASKRALAYEQYF
TRBD2	TRBV28	TRBJ2-1	once	TGTGCCAGCAGTCCCCCCACTAGCGGGAGGGTGAATGAGCAGTTCTTC	CASSPPTSGRVNEQFF
.	TRBV18	TRBJ1-1	.	TGTGCCAGCTCACCCAATGTAGGGACCGCCGGGAGGGAAGCTTTCTTT	CASSPNVGTAGREAFF
TRBD2	TRBV29-1	TRBJ2-5	.	TGCAGCGTTGAAGGGCTAGCGGGAGGGAAGGGGACCCAGTACTTC	CSVEGLAGGKGTQYF
.	TRBV5-1	TRBJ1-1	.	TGCGCCAGCAGCTTGGTCCCGGGGCAGGCTGAAGCTTTCTTT	CASSLVPGQAEAFF
TRBD1	TRBV18	TRBJ1-2	.	TGTGCCAGCTCACCCTGGACAGGGGCGATATCCTTTTATGGCTACACCTTC	CASSPWTGAISFYGYTF
TRBD2	TRBV13	TRBJ2-3	.	TGTGCCAGCAGCTTACAAGCGGGAGTTTCAGATACGCAGTATTTT	CASSLQAGVSDTQYF
.	TRBV18	TRBJ2-7	.	TGTGCCAGCTCACCTCCCCCGGCTGGTAGCGAGCAGTACTTC	CASSPPPAGSEQYF
.	TRBV14	TRBJ2-6	.	TGTGCCAGCAGCCCCTTGCGATGGGGGGCCAACGTCCTGACTTTC	CASSPLRWGANVLTF
.	TRBV2	TRBJ2-1	.	TGTGCCAGCAGTGACAGAACCCAAGGGAATGAGCAGTTCTTC	CASSDRTQGNEQFF
.	TRBV7-2	TRBJ1-1	.	TGTGCCAGCGCGCCACAGACAGGCGTTACTGAAGCTTTCTTT	CASAPQTGVTEAFF
TRBD2	TRBV11-2	TRBJ2-7	.	TGTGCCAGCAGCCCTAGACTAGCGGGAATGTTCGAGCAGTACTTC	CASSPRLAGMFEQYF
TRBD1	TRBV5-1	TRBJ2-7	.	TGCGCCAGCAGCTATAGGGACAGGGCCCCTTCGGGGGAGCAGTACTTC	CASSYRDRAPSGEQYF
TRBD1	TRBV7-6	TRBJ2-2	.	TGTGCCAGCCGCGAACCCACAGGGGCGCGAATTGGGGCTTCCGGGGAGCTGTTTTTT	CASREPTGARIGASGELFF
.	TRBV6-1	TRBJ2-1	.	TGTGCCAGCAGCCAAAGGACGGAGATCTACAATGAGCAGTTCTTC	CASSQRTEIYNEQFF
.	TRBV14	TRBJ1-4	.	TGTGCCAGCAGCCCGCGACAGTTTGCAACTAATGAAAAACTGTTTTTT	CASSPRQFATNEKLFF
TRBD2	TRBV5-1	TRBJ2-1	.	TGCGCCAGCAGCTTGGTTAGCGGGAGGACTTCCGAGCAGTTCTTC	CASSLVSGRTSEQFF
.	TRBV7-4	TRBJ2-2	.	TGTGCCAGCAGCGACCGTTTTGGCGGGGAGCTGTTTTTT	CASSDRFGGELFF
TRBD1	TRBV9	TRBJ2-1	.	TGTGCCAGCAGCACCCCCGGGACAGGGATCTTC	CASSTPGTGIF
.	TRBV6-1	TRBJ2-7	.	TGTGCCAGCAGTGAACTTGGAATCGGGCGCGAGCAGTACTTC	CASSELGIGREQYF
TRBD2	TRBV5-1	TRBJ2-5	.	TGCGCCAGCAGCTCACTAGCGGGAGAAGAGACCCAGTACTTC	CASSSLAGEETQYF
.	TRBV28	TRBJ2-7	.	TGTGCCAGCAGTTGGAAAGCCGGGACTGATTCTCGGGGGCAGTACTTC	CASSWKAGTDSRGQYF
.	TRBV19	TRBJ1-2	.	TGTGCCAGCAAAGATCCTCCTTATGGCTACACCTTC	CASKDPPYGYTF
.	TRBV28	TRBJ1-2	.	TGTGCCAGCAGTGTGACAGACGCTTATGGCTACACCTTC	CASSVTDAYGYTF
.	TRBV18	TRBJ2-3	.	TGTGCCAGCTCACCATTTCCGGGACCATCGTCTAGCACAGATACGCAGTATTTT	CASSPFPGPSSSTDTQYF
TRBD1	TRBV11-3	TRBJ2-3	.	TGTGCCAGCAGCCCAGGGGACAGGGGGTACGCAGATACGCAGTATTTT	CASSPGDRGYADTQYF
TRBD2	TRBV7-8	TRBJ2-1	.	TGTGCCAGCTTAGAGCGGGAGGGCGGAAATGAGCAGTTCTTC	CASLEREGGNEQFF
.	TRBV30	TRBJ1-1	few	TGTGCCTGGAGTCCGGGACACGAGAAAGCTTTCTTT	CAWSPGHEKAFF
TRBD1	TRBV5-4	TRBJ2-2	.	TGTGCCAGCAGCCACAGGGGGCGCGGCGACGGGGAGCTGTTTTTT	CASSHRGRGDGELFF
TRBD2	TRBV4-2	TRBJ2-1	.	TGTGCCAGCAGCCAAGGACTAGCAGGTATCTACAATGAGCAGTTCTTC	CASSQGLAGIYNEQFF
.	TRBV5-1	TRBJ2-6	.	TGCGCCAGCACAAGCTCTGGGGCCAACGTCCTGACTTTC	CASTSSGANVLTF
.	TRBV2	TRBJ1-4	.	TGTGCCATCCTCCAGGGGCTTGGGGAAAAACTGTTTTTT	CAILQGLGEKLFF
TRBD2	TRBV27	TRBJ2-1	.	TGTGCCAGCAGAACGGGAGGGAATTACAATGAGCAGTTCTTC	CASRTGGNYNEQFF
TRBD2	TRBV5-4	TRBJ2-7	.	TGTGCCAGCAGCTTGGCCGGAGCGGGAGGGGGCTACGAGCAGTACTTC	CASSLAGAGGGYEQYF
.	TRBV27	TRBJ2-7	once	TGTGCCAGCAGTCAGGGTACCTACGAGCAGTACTTC	CASSQGTYEQYF
TRBD1	TRBV4-1	TRBJ2-5	.	TGCGCCAGCAGCCATCCAGGACAGGCGTTTTTGGGGACCCAGTACTTC	CASSHPGQAFLGTQYF
.	TRBV5-1	TRBJ2-1	.	TGCGCCAGAGCTTCCGGGACTCCCTTCAATGAGCAGTTCTTC	CARASGTPFNEQFF
.	TRBV10-3	TRBJ1-1	few	TGTGCCATCAGTTTGGACGGTAACACTGAAGCTTTCTTT	CAISLDGNTEAFF
.	TRBV27	TRBJ1-1	.	TGTGCCAGCAGTAGAATTGGGTGGGTAGAAGGGGCTTTCTTT	CASSRIGWVEGAFF
TRBD1	TRBV5-5	TRBJ1-5	.	TGTGCCAGCAGCTTCTGGCAGGGGGTTTATCAGCCCCAGCATTTT	CASSFWQGVYQPQHF
.	TRBV11-2	TRBJ2-1	.	TGTGCCAGCAGCTTATCCTCCTACAATGAGCAGTTCTTC	CASSLSSYNEQFF
.	TRBV5-4	TRBJ1-4	.	TGTGCCAGCAGCTTGACAGATAATGAAAAACTGTTTTTT	CASSLTDNEKLFF
TRBD2	TRBV7-9	TRBJ2-2	.	TGTGCCAGCAGCCTATCGCTAGCGGGAGGGCCTTTTGTCGGGGAGCTGTTTTTT	CASSLSLAGGPFVGELFF
.	TRBV30	TRBJ2-7	.	TGTGCCTGGAGTAGGGGACGTGGGCCCTACGAGCAGTACTTC	CAWSRGRGPYEQYF
.	TRBV27	TRBJ1-5	.	TGTGCCAGCAGTTTAAAATTAGAGTCGCTAACGGGGCAGCCCCAGCATTTT	CASSLKLESLTGQPQHF
.	TRBV4-1	TRBJ2-2	.	TGCGCCAGCAGCCCGGACAGCGGGGAGCTGTTTTTT	CASSPDSGELFF
.	TRBV5-1	TRBJ2-3	.	TGCGCCAGCAGCTTGATTAACGCGGCCCCAGATACGCAGTATTTT	CASSLINAAPDTQYF